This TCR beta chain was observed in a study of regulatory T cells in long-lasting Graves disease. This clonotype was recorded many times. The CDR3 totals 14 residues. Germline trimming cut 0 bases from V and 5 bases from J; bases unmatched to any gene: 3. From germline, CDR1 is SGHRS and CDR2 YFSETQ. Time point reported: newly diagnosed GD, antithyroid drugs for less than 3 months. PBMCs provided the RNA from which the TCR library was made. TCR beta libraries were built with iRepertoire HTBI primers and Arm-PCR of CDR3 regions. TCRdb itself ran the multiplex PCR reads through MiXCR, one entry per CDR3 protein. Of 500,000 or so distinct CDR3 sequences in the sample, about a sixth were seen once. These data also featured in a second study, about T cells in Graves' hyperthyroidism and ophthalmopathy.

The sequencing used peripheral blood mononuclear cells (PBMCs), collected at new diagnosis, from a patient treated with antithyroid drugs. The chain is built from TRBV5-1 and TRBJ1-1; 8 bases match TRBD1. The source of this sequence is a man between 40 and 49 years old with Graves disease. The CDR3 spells CASSLETGVTEAFF. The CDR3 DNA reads TGCGCCAGCAGCTTGGAGACAGGGGTGACTGAAGCTTTCTTT.